The source of this TCR beta chain is a study of T-cell reconstitution after alpha-beta-depleted transplantation in children. The CDR3 is 15 residues long. Germline assignment: CDR1 LGHNA and CDR2 YSLEER. V gave up 0 bases and J gave up 2 bases; unmatched junction bases: 3. The authors prepared the TCRbeta library with unique molecular identifiers. TCRdb re-called the PCR reads with MiXCR, one entry per CDR3 protein. Among some 200,000 distinct CDR3 sequences listed, approximately 8% were seen once. Study-wide points: Expanded graft clones numbering several hundred reportedly gave rise to alpha-beta T cells about two months after transplant. Most T-cell counts and diversity one year after the transplant came from T cells that were newly produced. Surviving recipient cells, namely T cells and thymic progenitors, were the source of high day-60 TCRbeta diversity in some patients.

This clonotype has more than one count but fewer than ten. Antigen specificity is unknown. The source is a male patient aged 2-15 years who had a stem cell transplant for acute myeloid leukemia, so the T cells may come from the graft donor. The rearrangement joins TRBV4-3 to TRBJ2-5; 7 bases fit TRBD2. Material: PBMCs, mostly from graft donor cells, obtained 360 days after TCRalphabeta/CD19-depleted stem cell transplant. This CDR3 reads CASSQDSGGQETQYF. The CDR3 nucleotides are TGCGCCAGCAGCCAAGATTCGGGAGGACAAGAGACCCAGTACTTC.